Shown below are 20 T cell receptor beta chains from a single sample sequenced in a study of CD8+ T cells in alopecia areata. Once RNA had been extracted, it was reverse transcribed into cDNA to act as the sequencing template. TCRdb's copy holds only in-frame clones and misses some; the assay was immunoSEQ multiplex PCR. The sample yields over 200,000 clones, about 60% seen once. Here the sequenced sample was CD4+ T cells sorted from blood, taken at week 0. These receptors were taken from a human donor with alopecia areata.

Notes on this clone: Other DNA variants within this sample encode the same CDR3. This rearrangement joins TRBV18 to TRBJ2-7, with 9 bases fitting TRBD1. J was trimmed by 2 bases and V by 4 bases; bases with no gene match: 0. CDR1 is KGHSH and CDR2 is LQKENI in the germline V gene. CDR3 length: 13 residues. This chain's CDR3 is CASSRQGAYEQYF. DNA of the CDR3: TGTGCCAGCTCACGACAGGGGGCCTACGAGCAGTACTTC.

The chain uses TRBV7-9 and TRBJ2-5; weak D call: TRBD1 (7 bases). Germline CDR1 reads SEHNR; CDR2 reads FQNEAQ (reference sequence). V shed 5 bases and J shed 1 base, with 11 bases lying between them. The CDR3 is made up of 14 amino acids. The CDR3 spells CASSQGGFQETQYF. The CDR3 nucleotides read TGTGCCAGCAGCCAGGGGGGATTCCAAGAGACCCAGTACTTC. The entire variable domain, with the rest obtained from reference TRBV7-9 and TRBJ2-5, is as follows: DTGVSQNPRHKITKRGQNVTFRCDPISEHNRLYWYRQTLGQGPEFLTYFQNEAQLEKSRLLSDRFSAERPKGSFSTLEIQRTEQGDSAMYLCASSQGGFQETQYFGPGTRLLVL.

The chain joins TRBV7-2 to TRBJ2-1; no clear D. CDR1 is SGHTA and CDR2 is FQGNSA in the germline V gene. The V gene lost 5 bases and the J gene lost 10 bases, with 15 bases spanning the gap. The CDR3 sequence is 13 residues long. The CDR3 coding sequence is TGTGCCAGCAGCCTACAATCTAAGAGGGAGCAGTTCTTC. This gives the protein CASSLQSKREQFF. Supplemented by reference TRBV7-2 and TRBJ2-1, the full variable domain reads GAGVSQSPSNKVTEKGKDVELRCDPISGHTALYWYRQSLGQGLEFLIYFQGNSAPDKSGLPSDRFSAERTGGSVSTLTIQRTQQEDSAVYLCASSLQSKREQFFGPGTRLTVL.

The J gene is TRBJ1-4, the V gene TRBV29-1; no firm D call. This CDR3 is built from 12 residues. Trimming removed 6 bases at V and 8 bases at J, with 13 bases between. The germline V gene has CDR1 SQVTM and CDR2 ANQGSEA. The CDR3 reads CSVMAGGEKLFF. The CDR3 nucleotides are TGCAGCGTAATGGCAGGCGGGGAAAAACTGTTTTTT.

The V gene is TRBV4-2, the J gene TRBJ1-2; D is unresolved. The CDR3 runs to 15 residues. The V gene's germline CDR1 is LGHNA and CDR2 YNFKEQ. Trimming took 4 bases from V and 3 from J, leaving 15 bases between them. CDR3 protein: CASSPELAIHYGYTF. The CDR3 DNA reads TGTGCCAGCAGCCCCGAACTGGCCATCCACTATGGCTACACCTTC.

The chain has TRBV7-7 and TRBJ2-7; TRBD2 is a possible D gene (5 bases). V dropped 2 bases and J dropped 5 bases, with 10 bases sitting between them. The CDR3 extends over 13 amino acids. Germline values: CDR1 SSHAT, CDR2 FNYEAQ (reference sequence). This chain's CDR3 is CASSLNYGDEQYF. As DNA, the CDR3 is TGTGCCAGCAGCTTAAACTACGGGGACGAGCAGTACTTC.

CDR3 protein: CASSVNGKPLTEQYF. In DNA form, the CDR3 reads TGTGCCAGCAGCGTGAACGGGAAACCCCTAACCGAGCAGTACTTC. This rearrangement joins TRBV9 to TRBJ2-7; a weak D match, TRBD2 (5 bases). Trimming removed 2 bases from V and 6 bases from J, with 18 bases in between. The CDR3 is made up of 15 amino acids. Germline-derived CDR1 and CDR2 are SGDLS and YYNGEE. The full variable domain, rest sourced from reference TRBV9 and TRBJ2-7, is DSGVTQTPKHLITATGQRVTLRCSPRSGDLSVYWYQQSLDQGLQFLIQYYNGEERAKGNILERFSAQQFPDLHSELNLSSLELGDSALYFCASSVNGKPLTEQYFGPGTRLTVT.

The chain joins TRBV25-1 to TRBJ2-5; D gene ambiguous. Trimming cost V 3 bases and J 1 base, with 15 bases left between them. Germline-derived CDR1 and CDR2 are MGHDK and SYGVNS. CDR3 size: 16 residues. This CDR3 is CASSDLVQRGQETQYF. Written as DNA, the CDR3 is TGTGCCAGCAGTGATCTAGTACAGCGTGGCCAAGAGACCCAGTACTTC.

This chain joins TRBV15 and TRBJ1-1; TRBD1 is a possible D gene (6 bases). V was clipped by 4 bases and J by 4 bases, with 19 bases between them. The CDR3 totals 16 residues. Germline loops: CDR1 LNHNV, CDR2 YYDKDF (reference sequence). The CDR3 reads CATSKGTPEGGTEAFF. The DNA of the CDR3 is TGTGCCACCAGCAAAGGGACCCCGGAGGGGGGCACTGAAGCTTTCTTT.

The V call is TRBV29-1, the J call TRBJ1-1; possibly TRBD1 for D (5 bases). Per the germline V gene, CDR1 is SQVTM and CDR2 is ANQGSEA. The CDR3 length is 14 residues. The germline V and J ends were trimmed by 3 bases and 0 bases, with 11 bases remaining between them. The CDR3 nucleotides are TGCAGCGTTGAGGCAGGGCCAATGAACACTGAAGCTTTCTTT. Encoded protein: CSVEAGPMNTEAFF.

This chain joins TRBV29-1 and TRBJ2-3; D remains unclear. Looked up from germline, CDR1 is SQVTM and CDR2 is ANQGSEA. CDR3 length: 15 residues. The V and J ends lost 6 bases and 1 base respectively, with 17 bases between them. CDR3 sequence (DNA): TGCAGCGTCAGACCCGTCTTAAGGGGCACAGATACGCAGTATTTT. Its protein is CSVRPVLRGTDTQYF.

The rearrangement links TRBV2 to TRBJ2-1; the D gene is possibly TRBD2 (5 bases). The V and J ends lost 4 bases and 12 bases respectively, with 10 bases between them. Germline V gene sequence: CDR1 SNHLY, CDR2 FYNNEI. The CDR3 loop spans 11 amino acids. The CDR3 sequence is CASSVDSRQFF. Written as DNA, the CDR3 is TGTGCCAGCAGTGTGGACTCTCGGCAGTTCTTC.

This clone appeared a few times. Here the CDR3 reads CASSLMAGDYEQFF. For the CDR3, the DNA is TGTGCCAGCAGCTTAATGGCAGGGGACTATGAGCAGTTCTTC. The chain links TRBV7-9 to TRBJ2-1; D assignment may be TRBD1 or TRBD2 (6 bases each). With 2 bases removed from V and 8 bases from J, the gap between germline ends came to 13 bases. Germline V gives CDR1 SEHNR, CDR2 FQNEAQ (reference sequence). CDR3 length: 14 residues.

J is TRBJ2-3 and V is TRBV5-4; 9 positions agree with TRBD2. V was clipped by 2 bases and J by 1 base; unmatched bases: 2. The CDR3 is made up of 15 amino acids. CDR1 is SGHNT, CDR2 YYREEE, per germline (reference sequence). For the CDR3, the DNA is TGTGCCAGCAGCTTTAAGCGGGGGGGCACAGATACGCAGTATTTT. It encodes CASSFKRGGTDTQYF.

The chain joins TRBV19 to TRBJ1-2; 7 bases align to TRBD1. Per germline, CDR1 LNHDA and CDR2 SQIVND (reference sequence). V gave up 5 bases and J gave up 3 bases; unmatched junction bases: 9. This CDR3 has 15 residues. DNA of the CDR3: TGTGCCAGTAGTGCCGCGGACAGGCCAGACTATGGCTACACCTTC. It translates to CASSAADRPDYGYTF.

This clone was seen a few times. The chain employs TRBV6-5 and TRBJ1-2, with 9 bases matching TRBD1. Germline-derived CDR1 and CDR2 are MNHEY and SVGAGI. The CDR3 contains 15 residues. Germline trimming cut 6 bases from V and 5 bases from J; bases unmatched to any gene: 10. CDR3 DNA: TGTGCCAGCAGGCCAGGACAGGGGCGCGCTTATGGCTACACCTTC. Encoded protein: CASRPGQGRAYGYTF.

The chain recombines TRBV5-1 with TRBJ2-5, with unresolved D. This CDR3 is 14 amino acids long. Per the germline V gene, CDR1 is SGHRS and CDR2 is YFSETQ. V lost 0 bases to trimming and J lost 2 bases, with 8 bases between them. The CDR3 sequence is CASSLASGQETQYF. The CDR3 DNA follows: TGCGCCAGCAGCTTGGCGTCAGGACAAGAGACCCAGTACTTC.

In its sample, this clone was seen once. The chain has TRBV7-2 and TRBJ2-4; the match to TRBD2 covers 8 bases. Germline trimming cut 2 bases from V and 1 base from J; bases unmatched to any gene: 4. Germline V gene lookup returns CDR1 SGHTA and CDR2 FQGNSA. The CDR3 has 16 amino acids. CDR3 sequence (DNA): TGTGCCAGCAGCTTACAGGGCGGGGGGGCCAAAAACATTCAGTACTTC. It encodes CASSLQGGGAKNIQYF.

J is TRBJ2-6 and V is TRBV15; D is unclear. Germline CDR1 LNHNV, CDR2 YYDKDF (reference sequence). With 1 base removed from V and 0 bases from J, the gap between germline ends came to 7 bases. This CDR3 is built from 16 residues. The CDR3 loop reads CATSRAGSSGANVLTF. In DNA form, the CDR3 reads TGTGCCACCAGCAGAGCGGGCAGCTCTGGGGCCAACGTCCTGACTTTC.

The CDR3 here is CASSAHRAGGQNQPQHF. For the CDR3, the DNA is TGTGCCAGCTCAGCCCACCGGGCAGGGGGCCAAAATCAGCCCCAGCATTTT. The chain has TRBV27 and TRBJ1-5, with 8 bases that match TRBD1. The germline V gene has CDR1 MNHEY and CDR2 SMNVEV (reference sequence). The CDR3 is made up of 17 amino acids. The V and J ends lost 8 bases and 4 bases, in that order; junction bases with no gene match: 16.